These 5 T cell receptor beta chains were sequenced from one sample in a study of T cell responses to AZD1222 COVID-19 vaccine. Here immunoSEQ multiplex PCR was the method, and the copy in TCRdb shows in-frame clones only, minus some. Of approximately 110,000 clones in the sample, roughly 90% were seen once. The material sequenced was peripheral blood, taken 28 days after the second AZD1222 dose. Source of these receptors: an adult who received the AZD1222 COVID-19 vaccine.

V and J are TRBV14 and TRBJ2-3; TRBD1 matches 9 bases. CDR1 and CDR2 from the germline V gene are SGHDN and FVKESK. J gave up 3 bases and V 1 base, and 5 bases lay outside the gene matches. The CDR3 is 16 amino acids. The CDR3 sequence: CASSQGDRGNTDTQYF. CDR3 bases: TGTGCCAGCAGCCAAGGTGACAGGGGGAATACAGATACGCAGTATTTT.

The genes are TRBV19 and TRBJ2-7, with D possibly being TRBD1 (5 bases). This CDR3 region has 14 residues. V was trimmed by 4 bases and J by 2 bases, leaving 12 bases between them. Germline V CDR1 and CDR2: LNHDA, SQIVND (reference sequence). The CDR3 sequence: CASSRSRVTYEQYF. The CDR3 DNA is TGTGCCAGTAGTAGAAGCAGGGTAACCTACGAGCAGTACTTC.

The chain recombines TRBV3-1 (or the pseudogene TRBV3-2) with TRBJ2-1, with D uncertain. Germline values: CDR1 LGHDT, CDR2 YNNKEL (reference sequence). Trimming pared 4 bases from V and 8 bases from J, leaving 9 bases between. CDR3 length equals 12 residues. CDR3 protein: CASSRLRDEQFF. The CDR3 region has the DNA TGTGCCAGCAGCCGGCTTAGGGATGAGCAGTTCTTC.

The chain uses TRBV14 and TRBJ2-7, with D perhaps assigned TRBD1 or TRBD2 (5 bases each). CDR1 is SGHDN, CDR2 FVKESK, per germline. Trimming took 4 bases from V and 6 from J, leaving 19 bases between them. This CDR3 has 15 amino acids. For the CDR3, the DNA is TGTGCCAGCAGCCCCCGTTCGGGAAGGGGACGCGAGCAGTACTTC. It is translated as CASSPRSGRGREQYF. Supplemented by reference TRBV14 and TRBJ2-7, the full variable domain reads EAGVTQFPSHSVIEKGQTVTLRCDPISGHDNLYWYRRVMGKEIKFLLHFVKESKQDESGMPNNRFLAERTGGTYSTLKVQPAELEDSGVYFCASSPRSGRGREQYFGPGTRLTVT.

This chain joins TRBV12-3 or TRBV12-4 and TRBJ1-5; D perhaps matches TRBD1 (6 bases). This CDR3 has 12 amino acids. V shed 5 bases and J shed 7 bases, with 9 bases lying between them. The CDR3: CASSQQGQPQHF. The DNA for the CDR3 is TGTGCCAGCAGTCAACAGGGACAGCCCCAGCATTTT.